A single sample gave rise to the 8 T cell receptor beta chains below, sequenced in a study of T cell responses to AZD1222 COVID-19 vaccine. Assay: immunoSEQ multiplex PCR; the TCRdb copy retains only in-frame clones and omits some. The sample shows 130,000 to 150,000 clones, roughly nine tenths of them seen only once. This material consisted of peripheral blood, taken on day 0 of AZD1222 vaccination. These receptors were obtained from an adult in good health.

The genes are TRBV28 and TRBJ1-1; D gene unclear. Germline V CDR1 and CDR2: MDHEN, SYDVKM. The germline V and J ends were trimmed by 1 base and 0 bases, with 9 bases remaining between them. This CDR3 has 15 amino acids. The CDR3 DNA sequence: TGTGCCAGCAGTTTATTTTCACTGTTGAACACTGAAGCTTTCTTT. Its protein product is CASSLFSLLNTEAFF.

A remark on this clone: One junction end disagrees with the germline gene, perhaps due to a read error. In the same sample, other DNA sequences code for this CDR3. The chain couples TRBV5-1 to TRBJ2-7; possibly TRBD1 or TRBD2 for D (5 bases each). Germline-derived CDR1 and CDR2 are SGHRS and YFSETQ. CDR3 length equals 14 residues. CDR3 in amino acids: CASSPGTLTYEQYF. The DNA of the CDR3 is TGCGCCAGCAGCCCTGGGACCCTGACCTATGAGCAGTACTTC.

This chain uses TRBV27 with TRBJ1-2, with D possibly being TRBD1 (5 bases). The CDR3 loop spans 15 amino acids. V gave up 3 bases and J gave up 3 bases, with 14 bases separating them. The germline V gene encodes CDR1 MNHEY and CDR2 SMNVEV (reference sequence). In DNA, the CDR3 is TGTGCCAGCAGTTTTAGGGACCTTTGGGACTATGGCTACACCTTC. This encodes CASSFRDLWDYGYTF.

J is TRBJ1-1 and V is TRBV6-5; 7 bases are a match to TRBD1. Unmatched junction bases numbered 4, after V lost 5 bases and J lost 1 base. Germline assignment: CDR1 MNHEY and CDR2 SVGAGI. The CDR3 is 14 residues long. DNA of the CDR3: TGTGCCAGCAGTAGCCGGGACAGGAACACTGAAGCTTTCTTT. It yields the protein CASSSRDRNTEAFF.

This chain links TRBV7-6 with TRBJ2-7; TRBD2 might be the D (5 bases). Germline lookup yields CDR1 SGHVS and CDR2 FNYEAQ. V was shortened by 5 bases and J by 6 bases, with 20 bases between the two germline ends. CDR3 length: 15 amino acids. CDR3 sequence reads: CASSPKRRESGEQYF. The DNA for the CDR3 is TGTGCCAGCAGCCCTAAGCGGCGAGAGTCTGGCGAGCAGTACTTC.

This chain links TRBV14 with TRBJ2-1; tentatively, D is TRBD2 (6 bases). Germline V lookup: CDR1 SGHDN, CDR2 FVKESK. Trimming pared 1 base from V and 0 bases from J, leaving 10 bases between. The CDR3 contains 16 residues. The CDR3 protein is CASSQARGSSYNEQFF. CDR3 DNA: TGTGCCAGCAGCCAAGCCCGGGGGAGCTCCTACAATGAGCAGTTCTTC.

This rearrangement joins TRBV28 to TRBJ1-5; D not resolved. Germline-derived CDR1 and CDR2 are MDHEN and SYDVKM. V lost 6 bases, J lost 2 bases, and 8 bases lay in between. The CDR3 contains 13 residues. Here the CDR3 DNA reads TGTGCCAGCAGAACGGTTGGCAATCAGCCCCAGCATTTT. As protein: CASRTVGNQPQHF.

The rearrangement uses TRBV30 and TRBJ1-1; tentatively, D is TRBD1 (5 bases). The CDR3 totals 11 residues. With 7 bases removed from V and 4 bases from J, the gap between germline ends came to 10 bases. CDR1 and CDR2 (germline): GTSNPN, SVGIG (reference sequence). In DNA, the CDR3 is TGTGCCTCCCTAAGGGGCACTGAAGCTTTCTTT. Protein: CASLRGTEAFF.